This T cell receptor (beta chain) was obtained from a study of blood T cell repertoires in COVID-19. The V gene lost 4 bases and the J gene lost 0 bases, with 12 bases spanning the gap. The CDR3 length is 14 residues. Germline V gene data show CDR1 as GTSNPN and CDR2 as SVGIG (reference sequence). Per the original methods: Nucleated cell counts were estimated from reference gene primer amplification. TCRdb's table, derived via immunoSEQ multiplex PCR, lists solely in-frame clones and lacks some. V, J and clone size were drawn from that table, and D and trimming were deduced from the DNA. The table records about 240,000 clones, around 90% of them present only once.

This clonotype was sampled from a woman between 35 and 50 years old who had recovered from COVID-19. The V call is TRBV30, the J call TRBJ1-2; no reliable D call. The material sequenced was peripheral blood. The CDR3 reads CAWTPQWANYGYTF. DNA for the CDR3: TGTGCCTGGACCCCACAGTGGGCTAACTATGGCTACACCTTC. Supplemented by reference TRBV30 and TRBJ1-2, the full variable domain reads SQTIHQWPATLVQPVGSPLSLECTVEGTSNPNLYWYRQAAGRGLQLLFYSVGIGQISSEVPQNLSASRPQDRQFILSSKKLLLSDSGFYLCAWTPQWANYGYTFGSGTRLTVV.